The rows below give T cell receptor beta chains drawn from one sample of a study of early T cells in non-severe SARS-CoV-2 infection. TCRdb reprocessed the 5' RACE reads via MiXCR and lists one record per CDR3 protein. The data contain about 110,000 distinct CDR3 sequences, 11% of them singletons. The sample consisted of whole blood. The receptors originated from an adult who was a healthcare worker with PCR-confirmed SARS-CoV-2 infection or an uninfected control (not recorded which). Each CDR3 is given with its conserved first and last residue. Each record gives: V gene, J gene, clone size, D gene, CDR3 protein, CDR3 DNA. A D gene is named only where the DNA matches it firmly. Size tells how often a clone was seen (once, few, many) or the class of an expanded clone, and some rows leave it out.

V gene: TRBV28; J gene: TRBJ2-3; clone size: many; D gene: NA; CDR3 protein: CASSPSGRSITDTQYF; CDR3 DNA: TGTGCCAGCAGTCCTTCAGGGCGGAGCATCACAGATACGCAGTATTTT
V gene: TRBV18; J gene: TRBJ2-1; clone size: NA; D gene: NA; CDR3 protein: CASSLGSGPYNEQFF; CDR3 DNA: TGTGCCAGCTCACTCGGTAGCGGACCCTACAATGAGCAGTTCTTC
V gene: TRBV11-2; J gene: TRBJ2-1; clone size: many; D gene: NA; CDR3 protein: CASSLERVGAGRNNEQFF; CDR3 DNA: TGTGCCAGCAGCTTAGAAAGGGTAGGGGCCGGCAGAAACAATGAGCAGTTCTTC
V gene: TRBV11-2; J gene: TRBJ2-7; clone size: many; D gene: NA; CDR3 protein: CASSLGTGYEQYF; CDR3 DNA: TGTGCCAGCAGCTTAGGTACAGGCTACGAGCAGTACTTC
V gene: TRBV6-2/TRBV6-3; J gene: TRBJ1-1; clone size: many; D gene: TRBD1; CDR3 protein: CASSRGQTATEAFF; CDR3 DNA: TGTGCCAGCAGTAGGGGACAGACCGCCACTGAAGCTTTCTTT
V gene: TRBV3-1; J gene: TRBJ1-1; clone size: many; D gene: NA; CDR3 protein: CASSQEGRSEAFF; CDR3 DNA: TGTGCCAGCAGCCAAGAAGGTCGGTCGGAAGCTTTCTTT
V gene: TRBV28; J gene: TRBJ1-2; clone size: few; D gene: NA; CDR3 protein: CASTPDHGKPSNYGYTF; CDR3 DNA: TGTGCCAGCACCCCCGACCACGGTAAACCTTCTAACTATGGCTACACCTTC
V gene: TRBV25-1; J gene: TRBJ2-5; clone size: many; D gene: TRBD2; CDR3 protein: CASSEWVSGRETQYF; CDR3 DNA: TGTGCCAGCAGTGAATGGGTTAGCGGGAGAGAGACCCAGTACTTC
V gene: TRBV29-1; J gene: TRBJ2-1; clone size: NA; D gene: NA; CDR3 protein: CSVEEESSYNEQFF; CDR3 DNA: TGCAGCGTTGAGGAGGAGAGCTCCTACAATGAGCAGTTCTTC
V gene: TRBV4-1; J gene: TRBJ2-2; clone size: NA; D gene: NA; CDR3 protein: CASSQDSGELFF; CDR3 DNA: TGCGCCAGCAGCCAAGATTCCGGGGAGCTGTTTTTT
V gene: TRBV9; J gene: TRBJ2-1; clone size: NA; D gene: TRBD2; CDR3 protein: CASSVDPTAGGPNEQFF; CDR3 DNA: TGTGCCAGCAGCGTAGATCCTACAGCGGGAGGTCCGAATGAGCAGTTCTTC
V gene: TRBV19; J gene: TRBJ2-5; clone size: few; D gene: TRBD1; CDR3 protein: CASSQNRGETQYF; CDR3 DNA: TGTGCCAGTAGTCAGAACAGGGGGGAGACCCAGTACTTC
V gene: TRBV9; J gene: TRBJ2-7; clone size: many; D gene: NA; CDR3 protein: CASSVDGRRTYEQYF; CDR3 DNA: TGTGCCAGCAGCGTAGACGGGCGTAGAACCTACGAGCAGTACTTC
V gene: TRBV9; J gene: TRBJ2-1; clone size: NA; D gene: NA; CDR3 protein: CASSVTGGIADNEQFF; CDR3 DNA: TGTGCCAGCAGCGTAACGGGCGGGATCGCCGACAATGAGCAGTTCTTC
V gene: TRBV2; J gene: TRBJ2-7; clone size: many; D gene: TRBD2; CDR3 protein: CASSLAGEGNEQYF; CDR3 DNA: TGTGCCAGCAGCTTAGCGGGAGAAGGTAACGAGCAGTACTTC
V gene: TRBV28; J gene: TRBJ2-1; clone size: NA; D gene: NA; CDR3 protein: CASSLLGRSSYNEQFF; CDR3 DNA: TGTGCCAGCAGTTTATTGGGACGGAGCTCCTACAATGAGCAGTTCTTC
V gene: TRBV2; J gene: TRBJ1-2; clone size: many; D gene: TRBD1; CDR3 protein: CASSLQGSPNYGYTF; CDR3 DNA: TGTGCCAGCAGCCTACAGGGGAGTCCTAACTATGGCTACACCTTC
V gene: TRBV5-1; J gene: TRBJ2-5; clone size: many; D gene: TRBD1; CDR3 protein: CASSLGRGLLETQYF; CDR3 DNA: TGCGCCAGCAGCTTGGGCAGGGGGCTTTTGGAGACCCAGTACTTC
V gene: TRBV5-1; J gene: TRBJ2-2; clone size: NA; D gene: TRBD2; CDR3 protein: CASSSRTSGGNTGELFF; CDR3 DNA: TGCGCCAGCAGCAGTCGGACTAGCGGGGGAAACACCGGGGAGCTGTTTTTT
V gene: TRBV28; J gene: TRBJ1-1; clone size: NA; D gene: NA; CDR3 protein: CASRIAGLGGTEAFF; CDR3 DNA: TGTGCCAGCAGAATAGCGGGGTTGGGGGGCACTGAAGCTTTCTTT
V gene: TRBV28; J gene: TRBJ1-4; clone size: NA; D gene: NA; CDR3 protein: CASSRVPGTLNEKLFF; CDR3 DNA: TGTGCCAGCAGCCGCGTACCAGGGACACTTAATGAAAAACTGTTTTTT
V gene: TRBV20-1; J gene: TRBJ2-2; clone size: once; D gene: NA; CDR3 protein: CSARVRWWTGELFF; CDR3 DNA: TGCAGTGCTAGAGTAAGGTGGTGGACCGGGGAGCTGTTTTTT
V gene: TRBV24-1; J gene: TRBJ2-3; clone size: once; D gene: NA; CDR3 protein: CATSESGALHTDTQYF; CDR3 DNA: TGTGCCACCAGCGAGTCGGGGGCCCTCCACACAGATACGCAGTATTTT
V gene: TRBV12-3/TRBV12-4; J gene: TRBJ1-2; clone size: few; D gene: NA; CDR3 protein: CASSLTADYGYTF; CDR3 DNA: TGTGCCAGCAGTTTGACGGCGGATTATGGCTACACCTTC
V gene: TRBV6-2/TRBV6-3; J gene: TRBJ2-5; clone size: many; D gene: TRBD2; CDR3 protein: CASGTTQETQYF; CDR3 DNA: TGTGCCAGCGGGACTACCCAAGAGACCCAGTACTTC
V gene: TRBV4-1; J gene: TRBJ2-7; clone size: NA; D gene: NA; CDR3 protein: CASSQADYYEQYF; CDR3 DNA: TGCGCCAGCAGCCAAGCAGACTATTACGAGCAGTACTTC
V gene: TRBV7-2; J gene: TRBJ2-1; clone size: many; D gene: NA; CDR3 protein: CASSLEWASGRYNEQFF; CDR3 DNA: TGTGCCAGCAGCTTAGAATGGGCCAGCGGCCGTTACAATGAGCAGTTCTTC
V gene: TRBV19; J gene: TRBJ2-3; clone size: few; D gene: NA; CDR3 protein: CASSTARGTDTQYF; CDR3 DNA: TGTGCCAGTAGTACCGCAAGGGGGACGGATACGCAGTATTTT
V gene: TRBV5-6; J gene: TRBJ1-1; clone size: NA; D gene: NA; CDR3 protein: CASSLVKAPGTEAFF; CDR3 DNA: TGTGCCAGCAGCTTAGTTAAGGCCCCGGGCACTGAAGCTTTCTTT
V gene: TRBV12-2; J gene: TRBJ2-1; clone size: NA; D gene: NA; CDR3 protein: CTSRLAPGGSYNEQFF; CDR3 DNA: TGTACAAGTCGCTTAGCTCCGGGAGGATCCTACAATGAGCAGTTCTTC
V gene: TRBV6-2/TRBV6-3; J gene: TRBJ2-3; clone size: few; D gene: NA; CDR3 protein: CASSDSSAEWVADTQYF; CDR3 DNA: TGTGCCAGCAGTGACTCTAGCGCGGAGTGGGTGGCAGATACGCAGTATTTT
V gene: TRBV28; J gene: TRBJ1-2; clone size: NA; D gene: TRBD1; CDR3 protein: CASNQQGGYGYTF; CDR3 DNA: TGTGCCAGCAATCAACAGGGGGGATATGGCTACACCTTC
V gene: TRBV18; J gene: TRBJ2-3; clone size: NA; D gene: NA; CDR3 protein: CASSPNTPRSDTQYF; CDR3 DNA: TGTGCCAGCTCACCGAATACGCCCCGTTCGGATACGCAGTATTTT